This T cell receptor beta chain was observed in a study of blood T cell repertoires in COVID-19. Study in general: Both acute and convalescent COVID-19 samples were obtained from the United States, Italy and Spain. PBMCs, B-cell-depleted T cells, or T cells provided the cDNA or gDNA that made up the material.

Per the authors' pipeline: Estimated nucleated cell counts came from reference gene primer amplification. The protocol was immunoSEQ multiplex PCR, while the TCRdb copy is restricted to in-frame clones and leaves out a portion. V and J calls and clone size are given by that table; D and trimming were obtained from the DNA. The table shows 110,000 to 150,000 clones, with approximately 80% occurring only once. Germline V gives CDR1 GTSNPN, CDR2 SVGIG (reference sequence). Deletions cut 5 bases from V and 0 bases from J, with 15 bases between. The CDR3 length is 15 residues. This sequence joins TRBV30 and TRBJ2-3, with D perhaps TRBD1 (5 bases). Sample: peripheral blood. The origin of this receptor is a human donor in a cohort sampled during active COVID-19. CDR3 region: CAWERGSFSTDTQYF. The CDR3 region has the DNA TGTGCCTGGGAAAGGGGTTCCTTTAGCACAGATACGCAGTATTTT. The variable domain in full, with the rest retrieved from reference TRBV30 and TRBJ2-3, is SQTIHQWPATLVQPVGSPLSLECTVEGTSNPNLYWYRQAAGRGLQLLFYSVGIGQISSEVPQNLSASRPQDRQFILSSKKLLLSDSGFYLCAWERGSFSTDTQYFGPGTRLTVL.